This TCR beta chain was obtained from a study of cytomegalovirus exposure and HLA in healthy donors. Study-level findings and limits: TCR beta V- and J-gene trimming, according to a later analysis, was linked to a missense DCLRE1C variant. Apart from CMV serostatus, no immune exposure information was available. The CMV antigen specificity of a few CMV-associated chains was confirmed through in vitro analysis.

PCR employed 60 Vbeta and 13 Jbeta primers. TCRdb's table, derived via immunoSEQ multiplex PCR, lists solely in-frame clones and lacks some. The data show under 110,000 clones, with approximately 82% seen just once and 2.5% held by the top ten. Concerning this clone itself: The antigen remains unidentified. At one end, the junction sequence differs from germline, possibly due to a read error.

Germline values: CDR1 SEHNR, CDR2 FQNEAQ (reference sequence). The CDR3 extends over 17 amino acids. J is TRBJ2-2 and V is TRBV7-9; TRBD2 agrees at 15 bases. The clonotype originates from a man between 35 and 55 years old in good health and CMV-seronegative. The specimen was PBMCs. In DNA form, the CDR3 reads TGTTCCAGCAGCCAGGGACTAGCGGGGGGCCAAACCGGGGAGCTGTTTTTT. As protein: CSSSQGLAGGQTGELFF. Supplemented by reference TRBV7-9 and TRBJ2-2, the full variable domain reads DTGVSQNPRHKITKRGQNVTFRCDPISEHNRLYWYRQTLGQGPEFLTYFQNEAQLEKSRLLSDRFSAERPKGSFSTLEIQRTEQGDSAMYLCSSSQGLAGGQTGELFFGEGSRLTVL.